Given below is one T cell receptor beta chain in context. Its antigen is currently unknown. These data are taken from a study of response to subunit inactivated influenza vaccine. V was cut by 3 bases and J by 5 bases, with 10 bases left in between. The CDR3 extends over 13 amino acids. Germline lookup yields CDR1 MDHEN and CDR2 SYDVKM. TCRdb re-called the RT-PCR reads through MiXCR, storing one row per CDR3 protein. The sample holds around 480,000 distinct CDR3 sequences, 15% to 20% seen once. General study points: The study's authors posited that every seasonal influenza vaccination enlists few new T cells.

Specimen: CD4+ T cells sorted from PBMCs, collected less than 25 months after vaccination. This TCR derives from a man aged 50-75 years who received an inactivated influenza vaccine. The V and J genes are TRBV28 and TRBJ2-5, with a possible D match to TRBD2 (6 bases). CDR3 sequence reads: CASSFRRDETQYF. CDR3 nucleotides: TGTGCCAGCAGTTTCAGGAGGGACGAGACCCAGTACTTC.